This T cell receptor beta chain was sequenced in a study of blood T cell repertoires in COVID-19. Study information: Acute and convalescent COVID-19 specimens originated in the United States, Italy and Spain. PBMCs, B-cell-depleted T cells, or T cells provided the cDNA or gDNA that made up the material.

Study processing details: Nucleated cell counts were estimated from reference gene primer amplification. Libraries were prepared by immunoSEQ multiplex PCR; TCRdb keeps only in-frame clonotypes and omits some of them. The D gene and trimming were derived from the DNA, and the V and J assignments and clone size from that table. The sample contains tens of thousands of clones, about nine tenths of which appear only once. The CDR3 contains 14 residues. The junction had 6 bases not matched to a gene; V was cut back by 0 bases and J by 7 bases. Germline CDR1 reads SGDLS; CDR2 reads YYNGEE. The TCR sequence derives from a human donor in a cohort sampled during active COVID-19. Source material: peripheral blood. The genes are TRBV9 and TRBJ1-2; 7 bases align to TRBD1. This CDR3 reads CASSVGSQGFGYTF. The CDR3 DNA sequence: TGTGCCAGCAGCGTAGGATCACAGGGGTTTGGCTACACCTTC.